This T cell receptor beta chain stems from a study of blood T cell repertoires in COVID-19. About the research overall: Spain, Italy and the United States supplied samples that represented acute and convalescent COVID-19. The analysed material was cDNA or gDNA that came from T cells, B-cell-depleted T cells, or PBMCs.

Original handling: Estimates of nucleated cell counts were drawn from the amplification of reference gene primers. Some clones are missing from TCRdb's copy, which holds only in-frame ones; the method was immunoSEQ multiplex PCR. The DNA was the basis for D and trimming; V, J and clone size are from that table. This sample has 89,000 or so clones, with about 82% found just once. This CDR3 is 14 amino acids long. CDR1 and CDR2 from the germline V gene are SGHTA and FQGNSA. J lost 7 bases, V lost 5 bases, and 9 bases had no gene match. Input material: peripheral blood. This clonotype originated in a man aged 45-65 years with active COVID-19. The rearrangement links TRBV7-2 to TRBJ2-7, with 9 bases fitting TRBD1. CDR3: CASSHSPDRGEQYF. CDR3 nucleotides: TGTGCCAGCAGCCATAGTCCGGACAGGGGAGAGCAGTACTTC.